This is a list of T cell receptor beta chains from one sample in a study of T cells in localized non-small cell lung cancer. Some clones are missing from TCRdb's copy, which holds only in-frame ones; the method was immunoSEQ multiplex PCR. This table has 65,000 to 95,000 clones, about three quarters appearing once. Sequencing was performed on PBMCs, taken before any cancer treatment. All receptors derive from a man between 35 and 75 years old with stage II squamous cell lung carcinoma. The CDR3 runs from the conserved cysteine through the conserved F or W. A D gene is named only where the DNA matches it firmly. Some rows have no size entry. The others give once, few or many, or a class for an expanded clone.

NA	TRBV7-9	TRBJ2-7	once	TGTGCCAGCAGCCAACTACATATCGAGCAGTACTTC	CASSQLHIEQYF
TRBD1	TRBV10-3	TRBJ1-6	NA	TGTGCCACTTGGGACAGGGGGTCGCTTTCACCCCTCCACTTT	CATWDRGSLSPLHF
NA	TRBV27	TRBJ2-1	NA	TGTGCCAGCAGTGCTTATCGCGAAACCTATTACAATGAGCAGTTCTTC	CASSAYRETYYNEQFF
NA	TRBV4-1	TRBJ1-5	NA	TGCGCCAGCAGCTTAGGGGATCAGCCCCAGCATTTT	CASSLGDQPQHF
TRBD1	TRBV19	TRBJ2-2	once	TGTGCCAGTAGTCTGGGACAGGTGAACACCGGGGAGCTGTTTTTT	CASSLGQVNTGELFF
NA	TRBV9	TRBJ2-7	few	TGTGCCAGCAGCGTATCCTTTTCATCGTATGAGCAGTACTTC	CASSVSFSSYEQYF
NA	TRBV6-6	TRBJ2-7	few	TGTGCCAGCAGTTACTCTTCCGCCTACGAGCAGTACTTC	CASSYSSAYEQYF
NA	TRBV11-2	TRBJ2-1	NA	TGTGCCAGCAGCCTACAGGTGGCTTCCCACTCCTACAATGAGCAGTTCTTC	CASSLQVASHSYNEQFF
NA	TRBV19	TRBJ2-2	NA	TGTGCCAGTAGTATGGCTGCAAACACCGGGGAGCTGTTTTTT	CASSMAANTGELFF
NA	TRBV12-5	TRBJ2-5	NA	TGTGCTAGTGGTTTGAGCCCATCGTGGACCCAGTACTTC	CASGLSPSWTQYF
TRBD1	TRBV5-1	TRBJ1-3	NA	TGCGCCAGCAGCACCTCGACAGGGTCTGGAAACACCATATATTTT	CASSTSTGSGNTIYF
NA	TRBV28	TRBJ1-2	NA	TGTGCCAGCCGCCCCTTTACGGGGCGAAGTAACTATGGCTACACCTTC	CASRPFTGRSNYGYTF
NA	TRBV6-5	TRBJ1-5	few	TGTGCCAGCAGTTACTCGTCAAATCAGCCCCAGCATTTT	CASSYSSNQPQHF
NA	TRBV6-5	TRBJ2-5	NA	TGTGCCAGCAGTTACTCTTGGTCGCAAGAGACCCAGTACTTC	CASSYSWSQETQYF
NA	TRBV29-1	TRBJ1-1	few	TGCAGCGTTGCGGGGGCATGGAACACTGAAGCTTTCTTT	CSVAGAWNTEAFF
NA	TRBV19	TRBJ1-5	few	TGTGCCAGTACGCGCGGGAACGATCAGCCCCAGCATTTT	CASTRGNDQPQHF
NA	TRBV7-8	TRBJ1-2	NA	TGTGCCAGCAGCCCGGCCACTAACTATGGCTACACCTTC	CASSPATNYGYTF
NA	TRBV4-3	TRBJ1-6	NA	TGCGCCAGCAGCCAAGCTGTTACGGTCTCATCGCTTTCACCCCTCCACTTT	CASSQAVTVSSLSPLHF
TRBD2	TRBV29-1	TRBJ2-2	NA	TGCAGCGCGGGAGGCCCAGCGGGGTCGAACACCGGGGAGCTGTTTTTT	CSAGGPAGSNTGELFF
NA	TRBV11-2	TRBJ1-1	NA	TGTGCCAGCAGCTTAGGGCCCAGGGGCACTGAAGCTTTCTTT	CASSLGPRGTEAFF
NA	TRBV2	TRBJ1-2	NA	TGTGCCAGCAGTGCCCAGGGACCAAACTATGGCTACACCTTC	CASSAQGPNYGYTF
TRBD1	TRBV5-1	TRBJ1-1	NA	TGCGCCAGCAGCTGGGGACAGGGTACTGAAGCTTTCTTT	CASSWGQGTEAFF
NA	TRBV5-6	TRBJ2-7	few	TGTGCCAGCAGCTTGCAAGAGTCCTACGAGCAGTACTTC	CASSLQESYEQYF